This passage covers 24 T cell receptor beta chains from one sample sequenced in a study of cytomegalovirus exposure and HLA in healthy donors. Use of 60 Vbeta and 13 Jbeta primers characterized the PCR. Clones were sequenced by immunoSEQ multiplex PCR, and TCRdb holds only the in-frame ones, with some missing. In the table there are roughly 150,000 clones, roughly 80% of which are singletons. Sequencing input: PBMCs. Every receptor here comes from a male donor in good health and CMV-seronegative.

V is TRBV18 and J is TRBJ2-3, with D possibly matching TRBD2 (5 bases). Per the germline V gene, CDR1 is KGHSH and CDR2 is LQKENI. The CDR3 is 13 residues long. Between the trimmed V and J ends, which lost 4 bases and 2 bases, there was a span of 7 bases. The CDR3 DNA reads TGTGCCAGCTCACGTAGCGTCACAGATACGCAGTATTTT. Its translation is CASSRSVTDTQYF.

The V and J genes are TRBV2 and TRBJ2-1; 7 bases line up with TRBD2. Unmatched junction bases numbered 7, after V lost 4 bases and J lost 7 bases. The CDR3 totals 14 residues. The V gene's germline CDR1 is SNHLY and CDR2 FYNNEI. The CDR3 is CASSANGGRNEQFF. CDR3 nucleotide sequence: TGTGCCAGCAGTGCAAACGGGGGGAGGAATGAGCAGTTCTTC.

The CDR3 bases are TGTGCCAGTACCTCGGACAGGGGGCGGGATCAGCCCCAGCATTTT. It is translated as CASTSDRGRDQPQHF. The genes are TRBV19 and TRBJ1-5, with 11 bases fitting TRBD1. Germline V gene lookup returns CDR1 LNHDA and CDR2 SQIVND (reference sequence). The CDR3 totals 15 residues. V gave up 7 bases and J gave up 5 bases; unmatched junction bases: 7.

There are a few counts of this clone. This chain links TRBV7-9 with TRBJ1-1; D remains unclear. Trimming removed 1 base from V and 6 bases from J, with 9 bases in between. The V gene's germline CDR1 is SEHNR and CDR2 FQNEAQ (reference sequence). The CDR3 has 13 amino acids. This chain's CDR3 is CASSLVEGSEAFF. CDR3 sequence (DNA): TGTGCCAGCAGCTTAGTGGAGGGATCTGAAGCTTTCTTT.

The chain combines TRBV6-1 with TRBJ1-5; 8 nucleotides align to TRBD1. Germline V CDR1 and CDR2: MNHNS, SASEGT. J gave up 0 bases and V 6 bases, and 4 bases lay outside the gene matches. The CDR3 extends over 15 amino acids. This CDR3 reads CASRGQGVSNQPQHF. DNA for the CDR3: TGTGCCAGCAGAGGACAGGGAGTTAGCAATCAGCCCCAGCATTTT.

The chain carries TRBV6-5 and TRBJ1-1; 7 bases agree with TRBD1. The CDR3 consists of 12 residues. Germline CDR1 MNHEY, CDR2 SVGAGI. Trimming took 8 bases from V and 3 from J; bases not matched to a gene: 3. CDR3 sequence reads: CASGDSYTEAFF. The CDR3, as DNA: TGTGCCAGCGGGGACAGCTACACTGAAGCTTTCTTT.

The chain combines TRBV7-8 with TRBJ2-1; 9 bases are a match to TRBD1. The CDR3 is 15 amino acids. The trim removed 5 bases at V and 7 bases at J, leaving 9 bases unmatched. CDR1 SGHVS and CDR2 FQNEAQ come from the germline V gene. The CDR3 coding sequence is TGTGCCAGCAGCACCCCGGACAGGGGTAGTAATGAGCAGTTCTTC. Its translation is CASSTPDRGSNEQFF.

This chain connects TRBV9 to TRBJ2-2, with D perhaps matching TRBD1 (6 bases). The CDR3 contains 17 residues. From germline, CDR1 is SGDLS and CDR2 YYNGEE. V gave up 4 bases and J gave up 4 bases, with 20 bases separating them. CDR3 loop: CASSPLPGTTPTGELFF. The CDR3 DNA is TGTGCCAGCAGCCCCCTCCCTGGGACAACACCCACCGGGGAGCTGTTTTTT.

V gene TRBV20-1 combines with J gene TRBJ2-7; D perhaps matches TRBD1 (5 bases). CDR1 and CDR2 from the germline V gene are DFQATT and SNEGSKA (reference sequence). Trimming left V 4 bases short and J 9 bases short, with 13 bases between. The CDR3 contains 11 residues. The CDR3 nucleotides read TGCAGTGCTACTCTAGGGGTAGGGCAGTACTTC. As protein: CSATLGVGQYF.

This clone was seen a single time. V usage is TRBV11-2 and J usage is TRBJ1-4; D gene unclear. V was shortened by 2 bases and J by 8 bases, with 15 bases between the two germline ends. This CDR3 has 15 amino acids. The germline gives CDR1 SGHAT, CDR2 FQNNGV. The CDR3 DNA sequence: TGTGCCAGCAGCTTAACCGTATCGGGGAGGGAAAAACTGTTTTTT. Translation gives CASSLTVSGREKLFF.

The chain employs TRBV7-9 and TRBJ1-2; tentatively, D is TRBD1 (6 bases). The V and J ends lost 4 bases and 4 bases respectively, with 16 bases between them. This CDR3 is built from 15 residues. CDR1 SEHNR and CDR2 FQNEAQ come from the germline V gene (reference sequence). CDR3 amino acids: CASSSHGTGIYGYTF. The CDR3 DNA reads TGTGCCAGCAGCTCGCACGGCACAGGGATCTATGGCTACACCTTC.

This clone was detected a few times. V usage is TRBV4-3 and J usage is TRBJ1-1; 8 bases fit TRBD1. The CDR3 is made up of 15 amino acids. Unmatched junction bases numbered 3, after V lost 0 bases and J lost 3 bases. Per the germline V gene, CDR1 is LGHNA and CDR2 is YSLEER. The CDR3 region has the DNA TGCGCCAGCAGCCAAGAGGACAGGGACTACACTGAAGCTTTCTTT. It is translated as CASSQEDRDYTEAFF.

The chain couples TRBV2 to TRBJ2-1, with D possibly being TRBD1 (5 bases). The CDR3 is made up of 15 amino acids. Between the trimmed V and J ends, which lost 5 bases and 2 bases, there was a span of 13 bases. Germline lookup yields CDR1 SNHLY and CDR2 FYNNEI. CDR3 sequence reads: CASSFWGGTYNEQFF. The CDR3 DNA is TGTGCCAGCAGTTTTTGGGGCGGCACCTACAATGAGCAGTTCTTC. Together with reference TRBV2 and TRBJ2-1, the CDR3 gives the full variable domain: EPEVTQTPSHQVTQMGQEVILRCVPISNHLYFYWYRQILGQKVEFLVSFYNNEISEKSEIFDDQFSVERPDGSNFTLKIRSTKLEDSAMYFCASSFWGGTYNEQFFGPGTRLTVL.

The chain carries TRBV7-8 and TRBJ1-3, with D perhaps matching TRBD1 (5 bases). V gave up 1 base and J gave up 3 bases, with 10 bases separating them. Germline assignment: CDR1 SGHVS and CDR2 FQNEAQ. CDR3 length equals 15 residues. CDR3 amino acids: CASSLEWGGGNTIYF. The CDR3, as DNA: TGTGCCAGCAGCTTAGAGTGGGGCGGTGGAAACACCATATATTTT.

J is TRBJ2-7 and V is TRBV28, with TRBD2 matching 13 bases. Germline trimming cut 1 base from V and 5 bases from J; bases unmatched to any gene: 5. The CDR3 loop spans 16 amino acids. Germline CDR1 is MDHEN and CDR2 is SYDVKM. The CDR3 DNA follows: TGTGCCAGCAGTTTATCCCCCGGACTAGCGGGGGACGAGCAGTACTTC. Its translation: CASSLSPGLAGDEQYF.

This sequence joins TRBV7-3 and TRBJ2-2; no clear D gene. The CDR3 sequence is 12 residues long. Trimming took off 5 bases at V and 2 bases at J, with 3 bases between the two ends. The V gene's germline CDR1 is SGHTA and CDR2 FQGTGA. As DNA, the CDR3 is TGTGCCAGCAGCCTTAACACCGGGGAGCTGTTTTTT. Its translation is CASSLNTGELFF.

This chain uses TRBV15 with TRBJ2-2; tentatively, D is TRBD2 (6 bases). The V end lost 2 bases, the J end lost 0 bases, and 16 bases lay between the germline ends. The CDR3 consists of 18 residues. Germline CDR1 LNHNV, CDR2 YYDKDF (reference sequence). In nucleotides, the CDR3 is TGTGCCACCAGCAGAACCGGTGGGCTAGCGACGAACACCGGGGAGCTGTTTTTT. Translating it yields CATSRTGGLATNTGELFF.

The genes are TRBV7-9 and TRBJ2-1; no firm D call. Germline CDR1 and CDR2: SEHNR and FQNEAQ (reference sequence). Trimming stripped 5 bases from V and 6 bases from J, with 11 bases between. This CDR3 comprises 13 residues. The CDR3 DNA reads as TGTGCCAGCAGCCCAACCAGTTCCAATGAGCAGTTCTTC. Its translation is CASSPTSSNEQFF. Drawing the rest from reference TRBV7-9 and TRBJ2-1, the complete variable domain is DTGVSQNPRHKITKRGQNVTFRCDPISEHNRLYWYRQTLGQGPEFLTYFQNEAQLEKSRLLSDRFSAERPKGSFSTLEIQRTEQGDSAMYLCASSPTSSNEQFFGPGTRLTVL.

The chain employs TRBV6-5 and TRBJ1-2; TRBD1 agrees at 9 bases. Losses at the gene ends were 0 bases for V and 8 bases for J; bases not matched to a gene: 10. This CDR3 has 16 amino acids. Germline CDR1 reads MNHEY; CDR2 reads SVGAGI. CDR3 sequence: CASSYSWTGEGRGYTF. In DNA form, the CDR3 reads TGTGCCAGCAGTTACTCTTGGACAGGGGAAGGTCGGGGCTACACCTTC.

As for this clone: At one boundary the junction diverges from the germline segment, which might be a read error. This sample also contains other DNA sequences that code for the same CDR3. The chain uses TRBV5-6 and TRBJ2-7; 8 nucleotides line up with TRBD2. The CDR3 totals 15 residues. Germline CDR1 SGHDT, CDR2 YYEEEE. DNA for the CDR3: TGCGCCAGCAGCTTGGTCGGACTAGCACAATACGAGCAGTACTTC. Amino acids: CASSLVGLAQYEQYF.

The genes are TRBV4-1 and TRBJ1-2, with D possibly matching TRBD1 (6 bases). The CDR3 contains 15 residues. Deletions cut 0 bases from V and 3 bases from J, with 11 bases between. Germline CDR1 MGHRA, CDR2 YSYEKL. The CDR3 DNA reads TGCGCCAGCAGCCAAGACAGGGGATTTGACTATGGCTACACCTTC. Translated, it gives CASSQDRGFDYGYTF.

V and J are TRBV27 and TRBJ2-2, with 9 bases matching TRBD1. The CDR3 extends over 16 amino acids. CDR1 and CDR2 from the germline V gene are MNHEY and SMNVEV (reference sequence). V shed 6 bases, J shed 3 bases, and the junction held 8 bases outside the gene matches. The CDR3 loop reads CASSPTGGIDTGELFF. CDR3 nucleotides: TGTGCCAGCAGCCCAACAGGGGGCATAGACACCGGGGAGCTGTTTTTT.

This rearrangement joins TRBV2 to TRBJ1-5; D is perhaps TRBD1 (6 bases). The CDR3 loop spans 14 amino acids. In germline, CDR1 is SNHLY, CDR2 FYNNEI. Trimming removed 5 bases at V and 7 bases at J, with 15 bases between. The CDR3 sequence: CASSTGTSGQPQHF. The CDR3 DNA is TGTGCCAGCAGTACAGGGACCTCGGGACAGCCCCAGCATTTT. Filled out from reference TRBV2 and TRBJ1-5, the complete variable domain reads EPEVTQTPSHQVTQMGQEVILRCVPISNHLYFYWYRQILGQKVEFLVSFYNNEISEKSEIFDDQFSVERPDGSNFTLKIRSTKLEDSAMYFCASSTGTSGQPQHFGDGTRLSIL.

The chain has TRBV27 and TRBJ2-7; maybe TRBD2 (6 bases). This CDR3 is 16 amino acids long. V lost 3 bases and J lost 2, with 17 bases in between. Germline values: CDR1 MNHEY, CDR2 SMNVEV (reference sequence). The CDR3 spells CASSFGPGVSTYEQYF. CDR3 nucleotide sequence: TGTGCCAGCAGTTTCGGTCCGGGGGTTTCGACCTACGAGCAGTACTTC.